The TCR beta chain under discussion was sequenced for a study of tissue T cells after allogeneic stem cell transplantation. Method: immunoSEQ multiplex PCR; TCRdb's copy keeps in-frame clones and lacks some. Among roughly 5,300 clones, roughly 56% were seen once, and the ten largest hold around 8.8%. Time point specified: mouse harvest day 7 after allogeneic transplant. The graft held 10^6 splenic CD5+ T cells and 10^7 T-cell-depleted bone marrow cells. Tissues came from B6→BALB/c major-mismatch GVHD mice at day 7 or 14. Study-level findings and limits: TCR repertoires tracked anatomic similarity, regardless of disease or transplant status. Only a limited share of tissue TCRs appeared in blood or spleen. The patient cohort was small and clinically heterogeneous, with limited sampling depth.

CDR1 is SNHLY, CDR2 FYNGKV, per germline (reference sequence). V lost 3 bases, J lost 5 bases, and 0 bases stayed unmatched. CDR3 size: 12 residues. In regard to this clone: Its antigen remains unidentified. The gene symbols are mouse symbols. Read data end 1 residue before the CDR3 end; the end is taken from the germline J gene.

Material for sequencing was gut tissue. This chain links TRBV3 with TRBJ1-1; 7 bases are shared with TRBD1. This sequence was found in a female BALB/c mouse given C57BL/6 T cells with graft-versus-host disease after an allogeneic hematopoietic cell transplant. The CDR3 spells CASSLTGTEVFF. The part of the CDR3 DNA that was read is TGTGCCAGCAGCTTGACAGGGACAGAAGTCTTC. The full variable domain, rest sourced from reference TRBV3 and TRBJ1-1, is GPKVLQIPSHQIIDMGQMVTLNCDPVSNHLYFYWYKQILGQQMEFLVNFYNGKVMEKSKLFKDQFSVERPDGSYFTLKIQPTALEDSAVYFCASSLTGTEVFFGKGTRLTVV.